This T cell receptor beta chain was profiled in a study of T-cell reconstitution after alpha-beta-depleted transplantation in children. The study, taken as a whole, reports: When one year had passed after transplant, most T-cell counts and diversity came from newly produced T cells. Several hundred expanded graft clones reportedly supplied alpha-beta T cells about two months after transplant.

With V trimmed by 0 bases and J by 8 bases, 3 bases remained unmatched. The length of the CDR3 is 14 residues. Germline V CDR1 and CDR2: SGHRS, YFSETQ. As for this clonotype: The antigen is not known.

As it was prepared, the TCRbeta library received unique molecular identifiers. Each CDR3 protein gets one entry after TCRdb re-called the PCR reads with MiXCR. The data contain about 500,000 distinct CDR3 sequences, over 9.5% of them seen just once; the ten biggest clones take up around 15%. The clonotype comes from a female patient between 2 and 15 years old who had a stem cell transplant for aplastic anemia, so the T cells may come from the graft donor. Source: PBMCs, mostly from graft donor cells, taken 180 days after TCRalphabeta/CD19-depleted stem cell transplant. This chain uses TRBV5-1 with TRBJ2-1; 9 bases fit TRBD2. CDR3 DNA sequence: TGCGCCAGCAGCTTGGAACTAGCGGGCGATGAGCAGTTCTTC. Amino acids: CASSLELAGDEQFF.